This TCR beta chain appears in the sequencing data of a study of cytomegalovirus exposure and HLA in healthy donors (dated by TCRdb to 2017 to 2019). With regard to the full study: An earlier analysis of some 550 of the donors reported 250 to 300 Gb of sequence data and 120 million or so unique TCR beta sequences from about 179 million T cells. An early release covering about 600 HLA-typed donors comprised about 320 gigabases of sequencing data and 85 million or so unique TCR sequences. Of the approximately 400 genotyped donors, 65% to 90% fell in the genetic ancestry cluster associated with self-reported Caucasian donors. The aim of the study was to test whether cataloging public T cell receptors could identify signatures of past pathogen exposure. The study used immunosequencing to profile the T cell repertoires of more than 650 subjects and linked those repertoires to cytomegalovirus serostatus. Besides the first cohort of 666 subjects, a separate validation cohort made up of 120 different subjects was used. High-throughput TCR immunosequencing, statistical association of individual TCRs with disease status, and machine learning were combined to predict cytomegalovirus infection status. To study patterns of TCR occurrence, a later analysis re-analyzed previously published TCR beta repertoires from around 670 donors and added high-resolution HLA genotyping. Rather than drawing on any new phenotypic data, the later analysis identified candidate immune exposures from TCR beta sequences and the way those sequences occurred across donors. In an earlier analysis of around 540 of the donors, high-throughput TCR beta sequencing was used to judge whether each TCR beta V gene segment behaved as functional or pseudogenic. Donor age, sex, ethnicity and CMV serostatus were compiled together with the repertoire data. Genome-wide SNP genotypes for about three fifths of the 666 donors were used in a later genetic analysis, which treated that subset as a discovery cohort. Every discovery cohort repertoire had been produced on one sequencing platform. Both class I and class II loci were covered by HLA typing, at four-digit resolution. The number of donors typed differed by locus, with roughly 620-630 for A, B, C, DRB1 and DQB1, about 500 for DQA1, 600 to 610 for DPA1, and some 440 for DPB1. Five DR-DQ haplotypes were handled as single units for association and clustering because linkage in the cohort was strong. Among about 410 genotyped donors of the cohort, an average of approximately 240,000 unique TCR beta nucleotide sequences was sequenced per donor, of which roughly 17% were non-productive. Study-wide findings and limitations: Sequencing depth was assumed to be roughly uniform across donors in the presence/absence analyses, though that assumption may not hold. The sequencing pipeline was judged likely to have produced a cluster of highly shared sequence variants as a technical artifact. When HLA alleles, especially DR and DQ, strongly co-occurred, attributing TCR associations to individual alleles was difficult. In an earlier analysis of around 600 of the donors, most TCR beta V segments appeared in productive rearrangements about 87% or about 30% of the time, broadly matching IMGT annotations. A later genetic analysis associated a missense DCLRE1C variant with V-gene and J-gene trimming of TCR beta chains, and an independent cohort replicated the association. Immune exposure information for the cohort was limited to CMV serostatus. Correlated functional status among segregating V segments might reflect linkage disequilibrium, but an unknown experimental factor could not be ruled out. A further reported finding was that TCR beta sequences accurately predicted the HLA-A and HLA-B alleles for most subjects in the first cohort. Most TCR sequences were seen in very few donors, while some public TCRs were found in many individuals. Over 15 rarely observed V segments, including chromosome 9 orphons, were excluded from the earlier analysis of just under 600 of the donors because counts were too low. A later genetic analysis reported fewer N-insertions in productive TCRs among donors in an Asian-associated ancestry cluster than the roughly 700-donor mean. The cohort was sequenced for TCR beta chains only, and without alpha or paired-chain data the features that could be detected were limited. According to the authors, the approach could potentially be generalized to other disease states and immunological phenotypes. Most CMV-associated TCR beta chains appeared to be HLA-restricted in a later analysis, and the HLA associations seemed to be driven largely by CMV exposure. In a later analysis, some 18,000 TCR beta sequences were associated with specific HLA alleles at a false discovery rate of 0.05. A later analysis found that HLA-associated TCR beta chains were more clonally expanded and had lower generation probabilities than equally common non-associated chains. A later analysis found that TCR association rates varied across HLA loci, with DRB1 alleles showing the most associated TCRs and HLA-C alleles the fewest. The study listed approximately 160 TCR beta chains as associated with cytomegalovirus. Some IMGT-functional V segments, including TRBV6-2 and TRBV6-3, could not be told apart with the 87-base-pair reads, so those segments were excluded. In both the original and validation cohorts, the classifier was reported to diagnose cytomegalovirus status with high specificity and sensitivity. A later analysis reported that several top co-occurrence clusters appeared linked to parvovirus B19, influenza, CMV and Epstein-Barr virus. HLA typing was unavailable for some donors at each locus, so association tests used only the typed subset. A few of the identified cytomegalovirus-associated TCR beta chains were confirmed in vitro to be specific for cytomegalovirus antigens.

Note on this clone: Its antigen has not been determined. Base qualities are not recorded, but no much larger clone differs from it by a single base.

The cohort comprised around 690 healthy bone marrow donors. At the time of sampling, every cohort member was nominally healthy, though immune exposures that went unrecorded were likely present. The donor was CMV seropositive and was included in the group of 250 to 300 seropositive cohort members. A peripheral blood sample was collected from each donor, and TCR beta sequencing was performed on peripheral blood mononuclear cells. Genomic DNA was extracted from the blood cell samples with the Qiagen DNeasy Blood Extraction Kit. Taken from cysteine to phenylalanine, the CDR3 has 13 residues. Only CDR3 DNA remains: 39 bases, in frame from the first base. The junction shows trimming of 8 bases on V and 0 bases on J, and the gene matches do not reach 1 base of it. CDR1 and CDR2 (ENHRY, SYGVKD) derive from the germline V gene. Library preparation was by the immunoSEQ multiplex PCR assay. The multiplex PCR relied on a mix of 60 forward primers for TCR Vbeta segments and 13 reverse primers for TCR Jbeta segments. Amplification of the CDR3 region of rearranged TCR beta genes was performed with a multiplex PCR assay on genomic DNA. The amplified TCR beta libraries were sequenced on the Illumina HiSeq System as 87-base-pair reads. As for the original processing: Across the 500 to 850 repertoires, a later analysis counted some 81 million unique TCR beta chains, 9.5 million to 13 million of which were shared by at least two donors. Raw reads were error-corrected and collapsed into unique sequences with a nearest-neighbor algorithm that merged closely related sequences to remove PCR and sequencing errors. CDR3 sequences were aligned to IMGT reference sequences to assign V, D and J gene segments. For a sequence to be retained, at least a six-nucleotide match to both a V gene segment and a J gene segment was required. Rearrangements were called productive when the CDR3 lacked stop codons and stayed in frame with V and J; all others were non-productive. CDR3 was defined by IMGT convention, running from the second conserved V-encoded cysteine to the conserved J-encoded phenylalanine. In an earlier analysis of some 550 of the donors, sequences lacking an unambiguous match to a single V gene segment were excluded. In an earlier analysis of some 590 of the donors, V segments were called functional above 56.7% productive rearrangements and were called segregating when the between-donor standard deviation exceeded 5%. A statistical classification framework was built to diagnose cytomegalovirus status from the catalog of TCR beta chain sequences. In a later analysis, TCR nucleotide sequences were compared against IMGT/GENE-DB human TR gene sequences so that V and J genes could be assigned. A later analysis assigned CDR3 sequences and most-parsimonious VDJ recombination scenarios with the TCRdist pipeline. In a later analysis, each TCR beta chain was defined by its CDR3 amino acid sequence together with its V-gene family, and reads without a unique V-gene family were excluded. A later analysis removed several hundred highly shared, low-generation-probability nucleotide sequences to deal with suspected cross-contamination and a sequencing artifact. For each public chain, a later analysis derived a clonal expansion index from normalized ranks of inferred template counts within each repertoire. In a later analysis, generation probabilities were computed using a VDJ recombination model fitted to out-of-frame rearrangements, and the results were checked against IGoR. In a later analysis, TCR-TCR, TCR-HLA and TCR-CMV co-occurrence was scored with hypergeometric tests, and a repertoire-size bias correction was applied to TCR pairs. In a later analysis, false discovery rates were estimated by permuting HLA or CMV assignments 20 times. In a later analysis, co-occurring TCRs were grouped using DBSCAN, with TCRdist sequence similarity added in when clustering inside HLA-allele-positive subsets. For co-occurrence clustering, repertoires with fewer than 30,000 or more than 120,000 public chains were excluded, along with five repertoires with anomalous nucleotide sharing. Imported from immuneACCESS, the table was reduced by TCRdb to in-frame sequences with V and J called. These copies leave out some clones; in studies compared against another copy, an unresolved V gene accounts for under half, and the cause of the remainder is not known. For V, J and clone size, that table is used; D and trimming come from the DNA. For this sample the table gives approximately 200,000 clones, of which 75% to 85% were detected only once. The ten largest clones take up over 1.5% of the sample.

The sequence links TRBV10-3 to TRBJ2-1, with 7 bases aligning to TRBD2. Source material: PBMCs. This receptor was obtained from a girl aged 10 to 17 in good health and CMV-seropositive. Here the CDR3 is given as CAIGGVSYNEQFF. DNA sequence: TGTGCCATCGGGGGGGTCTCCTACAATGAGCAGTTCTTC.